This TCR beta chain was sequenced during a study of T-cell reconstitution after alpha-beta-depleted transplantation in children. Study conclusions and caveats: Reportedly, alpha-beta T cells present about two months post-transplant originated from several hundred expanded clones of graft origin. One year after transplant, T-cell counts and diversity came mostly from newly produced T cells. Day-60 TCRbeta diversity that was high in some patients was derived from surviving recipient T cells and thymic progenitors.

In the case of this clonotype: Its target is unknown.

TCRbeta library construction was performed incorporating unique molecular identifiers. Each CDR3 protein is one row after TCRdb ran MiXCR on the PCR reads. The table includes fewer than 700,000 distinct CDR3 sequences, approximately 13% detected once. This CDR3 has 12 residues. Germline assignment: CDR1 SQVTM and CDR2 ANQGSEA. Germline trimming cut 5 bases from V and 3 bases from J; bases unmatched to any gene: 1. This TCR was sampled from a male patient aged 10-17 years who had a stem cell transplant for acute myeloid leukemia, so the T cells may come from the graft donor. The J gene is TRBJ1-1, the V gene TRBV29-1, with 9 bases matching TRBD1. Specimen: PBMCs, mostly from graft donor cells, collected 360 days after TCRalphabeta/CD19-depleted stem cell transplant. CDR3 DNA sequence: TGCAGCGTTTGGACAGGGGACACTGAAGCTTTCTTT. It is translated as CSVWTGDTEAFF.